These 8 T cell receptor beta chains share one sample of origin, sequenced in a study of cytomegalovirus exposure and HLA in healthy donors. Researchers ran the PCR with 60 Vbeta and 13 Jbeta primers. Assay used: immunoSEQ multiplex PCR; TCRdb lists only in-frame clones, some missing. The table has some 180,000 clones, around 73% seen once. Sample: PBMCs. Receptors originate from a woman aged 18-29 years in good health and CMV-seropositive.

The V and J genes are TRBV7-3 and TRBJ2-3; D is unclear. The CDR3 is 12 residues long. CDR1 is SGHTA, CDR2 FQGTGA, per germline. V was clipped by 3 bases and J by 4 bases, with 5 bases between them. CDR3 sequence reads: CASSFKPDTQYF. Written as DNA, the CDR3 is TGTGCCAGCAGCTTCAAGCCAGATACGCAGTATTTT.

The V gene is TRBV9, the J gene TRBJ2-1; 8 bases line up with TRBD2. Losses at the gene ends were 0 bases for V and 8 bases for J; bases not matched to a gene: 7. Germline loops: CDR1 SGDLS, CDR2 YYNGEE. CDR3 length equals 15 residues. The CDR3 DNA reads as TGTGCCAGCAGCGTAGGGAACGGGGGGGCAGATGAGCAGTTCTTC. This encodes CASSVGNGGADEQFF.

The rearrangement joins TRBV28 to TRBJ2-7, with D possibly matching TRBD1 (6 bases). V lost 2 bases to trimming and J lost 6 bases, with 14 bases between them. CDR3 length: 14 residues. The germline V gene has CDR1 MDHEN and CDR2 SYDVKM. Here the CDR3 DNA reads TGTGCCAGCAGTTTAGCCCTTACAGGGCTCGAGCAGTACTTC. This translates into CASSLALTGLEQYF.

The chain carries TRBV6-6 and TRBJ2-1; perhaps TRBD1 as D (6 bases). Germline CDR1 is MNHNY and CDR2 is SVGAGI (reference sequence). With 4 bases removed from V and 7 bases from J, the gap between germline ends came to 17 bases. The CDR3 is 15 amino acids. The CDR3: CASSFQGKVKNEQFF. In DNA form, the CDR3 reads TGTGCCAGCAGTTTTCAGGGGAAGGTTAAGAATGAGCAGTTCTTC.

The chain uses TRBV25-1 and TRBJ2-7; possibly TRBD1 for D (5 bases). The germline V gene has CDR1 MGHDK and CDR2 SYGVNS. V dropped 4 bases and J dropped 9 bases, with 13 bases sitting between them. The CDR3 loop spans 12 amino acids. Here the CDR3 DNA reads TGTGCCAGCAGTGGGCAGGGTATAGGGCAGTACTTC. Translation gives CASSGQGIGQYF.

In this sample, this clone turned up once. The chain has TRBV7-9 and TRBJ1-1; 8 bases match TRBD1. The CDR3 extends over 16 amino acids. Germline-derived CDR1 and CDR2 are SEHNR and FQNEAQ (reference sequence). V lost 6 bases and J lost 10; bases outside the gene matches: 19. This chain's CDR3 is CASSPTEGQGAPGAFF. In DNA, the CDR3 is TGTGCCAGCAGTCCAACCGAGGGCCAGGGGGCGCCGGGAGCTTTCTTT.

This clone was picked up a small number of times. A read error may account for a junction end that differs from germline. V gene TRBV10-2 combines with J gene TRBJ2-1; TRBD2 is a possible D gene (7 bases). Germline CDR1 WSHSY, CDR2 SAAADI. The CDR3 is made up of 15 amino acids. The chain's CDR3 is CASSATGGTPNGQFF. The DNA of the CDR3 is TGCGCCAGCAGTGCGACGGGGGGCACTCCCAATGGGCAGTTCTTC.

J is TRBJ2-7 and V is TRBV7-9, with D perhaps matching TRBD2 (5 bases). In germline, CDR1 is SEHNR, CDR2 FQNEAQ (reference sequence). The CDR3 contains 15 residues. The V gene lost 8 bases and the J gene lost 5 bases, with 22 bases spanning the gap. The CDR3 spells CASRPFRFKRDEQYF. CDR3 coding DNA: TGTGCCAGCCGCCCGTTCCGGTTTAAGAGGGACGAGCAGTACTTC.